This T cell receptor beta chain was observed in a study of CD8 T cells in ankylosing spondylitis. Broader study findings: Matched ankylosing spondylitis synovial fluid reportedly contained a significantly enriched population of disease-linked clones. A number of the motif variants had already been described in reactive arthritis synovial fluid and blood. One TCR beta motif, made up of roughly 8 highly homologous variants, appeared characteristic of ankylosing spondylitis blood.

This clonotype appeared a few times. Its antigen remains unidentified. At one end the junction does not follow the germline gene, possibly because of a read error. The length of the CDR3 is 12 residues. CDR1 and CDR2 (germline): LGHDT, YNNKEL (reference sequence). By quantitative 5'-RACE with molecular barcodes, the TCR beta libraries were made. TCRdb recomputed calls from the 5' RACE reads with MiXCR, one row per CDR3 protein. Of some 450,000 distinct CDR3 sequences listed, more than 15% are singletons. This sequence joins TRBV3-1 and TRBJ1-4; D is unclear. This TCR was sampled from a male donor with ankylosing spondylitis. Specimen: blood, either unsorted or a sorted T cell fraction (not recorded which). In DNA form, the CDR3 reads TGTGCCAGCAGCCGCGGGAATAATGTGATCTATTTT. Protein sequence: CASSRGNNVIYF.